What follows are 20 T cell receptor beta chains derived from one specimen sequenced in a study of human T cells and chemical hapten exposure. Via MiXCR, TCRdb re-called the RACE reads, giving one row per CDR3 protein. The sample shows 45,000 or so distinct CDR3 sequences, roughly 4.1% of them seen only once. Time point reported: healthy volunteer bleed at 2 weeks. Total RNA came from unfractionated whole blood. Material for sequencing was whole blood. These TCRs come from a human donor in good health. Some clones in this sample may be carry-over from other donors' samples.

The chain recombines TRBV13 with TRBJ2-5; 9 bases map to TRBD1. The CDR3 totals 15 residues. Per the germline V gene, CDR1 is PRHDT and CDR2 is FYEKMQ (reference sequence). The V gene end was trimmed by 4 bases and the J gene end by 2 bases; junction bases not matched to a gene: 5. The CDR3 region is CASSSRDREQETQYF. The CDR3 coding sequence is TGTGCCAGCAGCTCCCGGGACAGGGAACAAGAGACCCAGTACTTC.

This clonotype was seen repeatedly, ten times or more. The rearrangement joins TRBV6-5 to TRBJ1-5; D is uncertain. CDR1 and CDR2 from the germline V gene are MNHEY and SVGAGI. This CDR3 has 15 residues. Trimming took off 6 bases at V and 3 bases at J, with 15 bases between the two ends. CDR3 nucleotide sequence: TGTGCCAGCAGGGAATCAGGTGCCCCCAATCAGCCCCAGCATTTT. Its protein product is CASRESGAPNQPQHF.

A few counts support this clonotype. The V and J genes are TRBV20-1 and TRBJ2-1, with D perhaps TRBD2 (6 bases). The CDR3 is 11 residues long. Germline CDR1 DFQATT, CDR2 SNEGSKA (reference sequence). The V end was cut by 6 bases, the J end by 8 bases, with 11 bases between. The CDR3: CSAEWGDEQFF. CDR3 DNA: TGCAGTGCCGAGTGGGGGGATGAGCAGTTCTTC.

This clonotype has a count of ten or more. This sequence joins TRBV11-1 and TRBJ2-1; D is uncertain. Germline CDR1 reads SGHAT; CDR2 reads FQDESV (reference sequence). V was pared by 5 bases and J by 0 bases, with 14 bases between. CDR3 size: 16 residues. The CDR3 nucleotides read TGTGCCAGCAGCCGAGAGCGACAAAGCTCCTACAATGAGCAGTTCTTC. Its translation is CASSRERQSSYNEQFF.

V and J are TRBV5-1 and TRBJ2-3; 7 bases agree with TRBD1. Losses at the gene ends were 0 bases for V and 4 bases for J; bases not matched to a gene: 5. Looked up from germline, CDR1 is SGHRS and CDR2 is YFSETQ. The CDR3 spans 15 residues. This CDR3 reads CASSLDRGRADTQYF. CDR3 coding DNA: TGCGCCAGCAGCTTGGACAGGGGAAGGGCAGATACGCAGTATTTT.

This clonotype was counted many times. V is TRBV14 and J is TRBJ2-7; 12 nucleotides match TRBD2. Germline V gene data show CDR1 as SGHDN and CDR2 as FVKESK. The CDR3 spans 16 residues. V lost 4 bases and J lost 6; bases outside the gene matches: 10. CDR3 residues: CASSPRTSGIFGEQYF. The DNA for the CDR3 is TGTGCCAGCAGCCCGCGGACTAGCGGGATTTTCGGCGAGCAGTACTTC.

This clonotype appeared many times. V and J are TRBV6-1 and TRBJ2-1, with 11 bases matching TRBD2. The J segment lost 6 bases and the V segment lost 2 bases, leaving 3 bases of the junction unmatched. Per germline, CDR1 MNHNS and CDR2 SASEGT. The CDR3 extends over 15 amino acids. The CDR3 bases are TGTGCCAGCAGTGAACTAGCGGGAGGTCCCAATGAGCAGTTCTTC. As protein: CASSELAGGPNEQFF.

This clonotype has a count of ten or more. The rearrangement uses TRBV28 and TRBJ1-1; the D gene is possibly TRBD1 (5 bases). The CDR3 runs to 14 residues. The V gene's germline CDR1 is MDHEN and CDR2 SYDVKM. V shed 9 bases and J shed 5 bases, with 19 bases lying between them. The CDR3 DNA reads as TGTGCCAGTTACCCCCGGGGGAGATGGACTGAAGCTTTCTTT. Translated: CASYPRGRWTEAFF. Using reference TRBV28 and TRBJ1-1 for the parts outside the CDR3, the full variable domain is DVKVTQSSRYLVKRTGEKVFLECVQDMDHENMFWYRQDPGLGLRLIYFSYDVKMKEKGDIPEGYSVSREKKERFSLILESASTNQTSMYLCASYPRGRWTEAFFGQGTRLTVV.

This clonotype appeared many times. This chain joins TRBV21-1 and TRBJ2-7. TRBV21-1 is recorded as a pseudogene. The CDR3 extends over 12 amino acids. CDR3 coding DNA: TGTGCCAGCCTTTACTTAACCTACGAGCAGTACTTC. Protein product: CASLYLTYEQYF.

This clonotype was seen ten or more times. The chain employs TRBV28 and TRBJ1-5; D perhaps matches TRBD1 (5 bases). Trimming took off 7 bases at V and 6 bases at J, with 16 bases between the two ends. The CDR3 has 14 amino acids. The germline gives CDR1 MDHEN, CDR2 SYDVKM. The CDR3 spells CASNLNWGGQPQHF. CDR3 nucleotides: TGTGCCAGCAACTTGAACTGGGGCGGTCAGCCCCAGCATTTT.

This clonotype was observed once. The chain combines TRBV20-1 with TRBJ2-1, with 12 bases matching TRBD2. The V gene's germline CDR1 is DFQATT and CDR2 SNEGSKA (reference sequence). This CDR3 has 14 residues. V shed 6 bases and J 7 bases; nucleotides not matched to a gene: 7. The CDR3 is CSASSGRARNEQFF. CDR3 sequence (DNA): TGCAGTGCCTCTAGCGGGAGGGCGAGAAATGAGCAGTTCTTC.

This clonotype was found many times. The chain recombines TRBV3-1 with TRBJ2-2; the D gene is possibly TRBD2 (5 bases). CDR1 and CDR2 from the germline V gene are LGHDT and YNNKEL (reference sequence). The V gene lost 7 bases and the J gene lost 0 bases, with 12 bases spanning the gap. CDR3 length equals 15 residues. This CDR3 is CASKGGLANTGELFF. The CDR3 region has the DNA TGTGCCAGCAAAGGCGGGCTAGCGAACACCGGGGAGCTGTTTTTT.

In its sample, this clonotype was seen many times. The chain has TRBV28 and TRBJ2-7, with TRBD2 identical over 8 bases. In germline, CDR1 is MDHEN, CDR2 SYDVKM. The CDR3 extends over 12 amino acids. Trimming removed 4 bases from V and 9 bases from J; junction bases left unmatched: 5. CDR3 DNA sequence: TGTGCCAGCAGTTGGCGGGGGGTAGTGCAGTACTTC. This translates into CASSWRGVVQYF. Full variable domain (rest looked up from reference TRBV28 and TRBJ2-7): DVKVTQSSRYLVKRTGEKVFLECVQDMDHENMFWYRQDPGLGLRLIYFSYDVKMKEKGDIPEGYSVSREKKERFSLILESASTNQTSMYLCASSWRGVVQYFGPGTRLTVT.

The chain links TRBV24-1 to TRBJ2-5, with D possibly being TRBD2 (5 bases). Germline CDR1 is KGHDR and CDR2 is SFDVKD. V shed 3 bases and J shed 0 bases, with 10 bases lying between them. This CDR3 has 15 residues. The DNA of the CDR3 is TGTGCCACCAGTGATACCCGGACTCACCAAGAGACCCAGTACTTC. Translation gives CATSDTRTHQETQYF.

This clonotype has at least ten counts. This chain connects TRBV6-1 to TRBJ1-3; maybe TRBD1 (5 bases). Germline CDR1 MNHNS, CDR2 SASEGT. CDR3 length equals 16 residues. V lost 5 bases, J lost 0 bases, and 14 bases lay in between. Written as DNA, the CDR3 is TGTGCCAGCAGTACCAGGGCCGCCAGCTCTGGAAACACCATATATTTT. This encodes CASSTRAASSGNTIYF.

This clonotype was seen ten or more times. This rearrangement joins TRBV7-8 to TRBJ2-3, with TRBD2 matching 7 bases. Germline CDR1 is SGHVS and CDR2 is FQNEAQ. The V segment lost 3 bases and the J segment 2 bases; nucleotides outside the gene matches: 5. This CDR3 is built from 15 residues. CDR3 sequence: CASSLKGLYTDTQYF. The CDR3 region has the DNA TGTGCCAGCAGCTTGAAGGGACTATACACAGATACGCAGTATTTT.

J is TRBJ2-1 and V is TRBV2; D possibly matches TRBD1 or TRBD2 (5 bases each). Trimming stripped 7 bases from V and 5 bases from J, with 12 bases between. Germline CDR1 is SNHLY and CDR2 is FYNNEI. The CDR3 spans 13 residues. CDR3 amino acids: CASTQGTHNEQFF. The DNA of the CDR3 is TGTGCCAGCACCCAAGGGACCCACAATGAGCAGTTCTTC.

The chain combines TRBV27 with TRBJ2-7; no definite D call. This CDR3 region has 17 residues. The germline gives CDR1 MNHEY, CDR2 SMNVEV (reference sequence). V shed 0 bases and J shed 3 bases, with 18 bases lying between them. CDR3: CASSLSMETPLIYEQYF. The CDR3, as DNA: TGTGCCAGCAGTTTATCGATGGAGACACCGCTGATCTACGAGCAGTACTTC.

At least ten counts were recorded for this clonotype. This chain uses TRBV29-1 with TRBJ2-1, with TRBD2 identical over 8 bases. Germline CDR1 and CDR2: SQVTM and ANQGSEA. V lost 4 bases and J lost 5; bases outside the gene matches: 4. CDR3 length equals 13 residues. CDR3 region: CSVAGGGDNEQFF. The CDR3 region has the DNA TGCAGCGTTGCGGGAGGGGGGGACAATGAGCAGTTCTTC.

This clonotype has a count of ten or more. V usage is TRBV20-1 and J usage is TRBJ1-5, with D perhaps matching TRBD1 (6 bases). Per the germline V gene, CDR1 is DFQATT and CDR2 is SNEGSKA (reference sequence). CDR3 length: 13 amino acids. V lost 6 bases to trimming and J lost 0 bases, with 9 bases between them. CDR3 residues: CSARDISNQPQHF. The CDR3 DNA follows: TGCAGTGCCAGGGACATTAGCAATCAGCCCCAGCATTTT.